One and the same sample provided the 13 T cell receptor beta chains below, sequenced in a study of blood T cell repertoires in COVID-19. Profiling relied on immunoSEQ multiplex PCR, and the TCRdb table lists in-frame clones only, not all of them. Of under 85,000 clones listed, 80% were seen once; the top ten hold just under 6%. Sequenced sample: peripheral blood. These receptors were collected from a man aged 55-75 years with active or convalescent COVID-19.

This sequence joins TRBV27 and TRBJ2-2; the match to TRBD1 covers 9 bases. The germline gives CDR1 MNHEY, CDR2 SMNVEV (reference sequence). This CDR3 has 14 amino acids. V gave up 6 bases and J gave up 4 bases; unmatched junction bases: 3. The CDR3 spells CASRRTGVTGELFF. CDR3 in DNA: TGTGCCAGCAGAAGGACAGGGGTCACCGGGGAGCTGTTTTTT.

The chain uses TRBV4-3 and TRBJ1-1, with 8 bases matching TRBD1. The CDR3 runs 15 residues. V was pared by 0 bases and J by 11 bases, with 11 bases of the junction left unmatched. Germline V gives CDR1 LGHNA, CDR2 YSLEER. The CDR3 is CASSQELAGGGEAFF. In DNA, the CDR3 is TGCGCCAGCAGCCAAGAGTTGGCAGGGGGCGGTGAGGCTTTCTTT.

The genes are TRBV19 and TRBJ1-5, with no clear D. The germline V and J ends were trimmed by 0 bases and 7 bases, with 7 bases remaining between them. The CDR3 is 13 residues long. Looked up from germline, CDR1 is LNHDA and CDR2 is SQIVND (reference sequence). The CDR3 nucleotides read TGTGCCAGTAGTATAGAGGGCGGGCAGCCCCAGCATTTT. Translated: CASSIEGGQPQHF.

The CDR3 DNA is TGTGCCAGTAGACCAGGGCCTGAGGAGACCCAGTACTTC. This gives the protein CASRPGPEETQYF. The chain employs TRBV19 and TRBJ2-5, with D possibly TRBD1 on 5 matching bases. The V and J ends lost 6 bases and 5 bases respectively, with 13 bases between them. Looked up from germline, CDR1 is LNHDA and CDR2 is SQIVND (reference sequence). This CDR3 contains 13 residues.

V gene TRBV10-3 combines with J gene TRBJ1-1, with D unclear. Trimming removed 0 bases at V and 2 bases at J, with 13 bases between. Germline V gives CDR1 ENHRY, CDR2 SYGVKD. The CDR3 runs to 16 residues. CDR3 DNA sequence: TGTGCCATCAGTGAGTCGACTCCCAGAGATAACACTGAAGCTTTCTTT. As protein: CAISESTPRDNTEAFF.

This clone has more than one count but fewer than ten. The V and J genes are TRBV18 and TRBJ1-1; 7 nucleotides match TRBD1. V was clipped by 8 bases and J by 7 bases; unmatched bases: 13. The germline gives CDR1 KGHSH, CDR2 LQKENI. CDR3 length: 14 amino acids. CDR3 coding DNA: TGTGCCAGCCGTTTTTCAACAGGGGCTGATGAAGCTTTCTTT. It encodes CASRFSTGADEAFF.

This clone has a single count. The rearrangement joins TRBV6-5 to TRBJ2-5, with a tentative D call TRBD2 (6 bases). This CDR3 has 15 residues. Germline loops: CDR1 MNHEY, CDR2 SVGAGI. The V gene lost 5 bases and the J gene lost 2 bases, with 15 bases spanning the gap. This CDR3 reads CASSPLLAEQETQYF. The CDR3 DNA follows: TGTGCCAGCAGTCCCCTACTAGCAGAACAAGAGACCCAGTACTTC.

J is TRBJ2-3 and V is TRBV5-1; 9 bases map to TRBD2. This CDR3 spans 17 amino acids. Trimming at V came to 0 bases and at J to 2 bases, leaving 7 bases not matched to a gene. Germline V gene lookup returns CDR1 SGHRS and CDR2 YFSETQ. The CDR3 loop reads CASSLEAGGGVTDTQYF. The CDR3 region has the DNA TGCGCCAGCAGCTTGGAAGCTGGCGGGGGGGTCACAGATACGCAGTATTTT.

This chain links TRBV12-5 with TRBJ2-2, with 9 bases that match TRBD2. V trimming: 0 bases; J trimming: 5 bases; junction bases outside the gene matches: 10. This CDR3 contains 18 residues. Germline CDR1 is LGHNT and CDR2 is FRNRAP. DNA for the CDR3: TGTGCTAGTGGTTTGGTACAGTGGCTAGCGGGGCGGACCGGGGAGCTGTTTTTT. It yields the protein CASGLVQWLAGRTGELFF.

The chain has TRBV7-2 and TRBJ2-1; weak D call: TRBD2 (5 bases). Germline V gene lookup returns CDR1 SGHTA and CDR2 FQGNSA. The V gene lost 3 bases and the J gene lost 5 bases, with 8 bases spanning the gap. The CDR3 spans 13 residues. CDR3 loop: CASSFGLDNEQFF. The CDR3 DNA sequence: TGTGCCAGCAGCTTTGGACTGGACAATGAGCAGTTCTTC.

The rearrangement joins TRBV27 to TRBJ2-7; 7 positions match TRBD1. The CDR3 runs 12 residues. Germline V gene data show CDR1 as MNHEY and CDR2 as SMNVEV (reference sequence). Unmatched junction bases numbered 3, after V lost 6 bases and J lost 4 bases. The chain's CDR3 is CASRTGLYEQYF. CDR3 DNA: TGTGCCAGCAGGACAGGGCTATACGAGCAGTACTTC.

The chain uses TRBV5-5 and TRBJ1-4, with a possible D match to TRBD1 (5 bases). With 0 bases removed from V and 8 bases from J, the gap between germline ends came to 14 bases. The germline V gene has CDR1 SGHKS and CDR2 YYEKEE (reference sequence). CDR3 length: 15 residues. CDR3 in amino acids: CASSLAVAGQEKLFF. For the CDR3, the DNA is TGTGCCAGCAGCTTGGCCGTAGCAGGGCAGGAAAAACTGTTTTTT.

The chain carries TRBV5-1 and TRBJ2-5, with D unclear. The CDR3 is made up of 13 amino acids. The V end lost 1 base, the J end lost 1 base, and 5 bases lay between the germline ends. The germline gives CDR1 SGHRS, CDR2 YFSETQ. The CDR3 DNA reads TGCGCCAGCAGCTTGACTACCCAAGAGACCCAGTACTTC. It encodes CASSLTTQETQYF. Looking up the rest from reference TRBV5-1 and TRBJ2-5 gives the full variable domain: KAGVTQTPRYLIKTRGQQVTLSCSPISGHRSVSWYQQTPGQGLQFLFEYFSETQRNKGNFPGRFSGRQFSNSRSEMNVSTLELGDSALYLCASSLTTQETQYFGPGTRLLVL.